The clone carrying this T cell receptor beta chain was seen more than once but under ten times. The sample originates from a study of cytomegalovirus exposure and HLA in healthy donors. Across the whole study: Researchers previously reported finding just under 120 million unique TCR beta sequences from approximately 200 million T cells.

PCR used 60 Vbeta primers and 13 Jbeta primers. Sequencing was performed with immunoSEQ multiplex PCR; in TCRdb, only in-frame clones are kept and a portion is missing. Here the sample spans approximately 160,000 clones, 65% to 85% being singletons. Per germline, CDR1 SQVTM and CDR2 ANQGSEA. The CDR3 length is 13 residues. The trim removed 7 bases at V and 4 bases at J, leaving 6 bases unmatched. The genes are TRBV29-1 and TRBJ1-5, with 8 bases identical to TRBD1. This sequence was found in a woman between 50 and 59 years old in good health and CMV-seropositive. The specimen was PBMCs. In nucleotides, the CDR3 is TGCAGCGCCGCCCAGGGGGCGAATCAGCCCCAGCATTTT. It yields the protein CSAAQGANQPQHF.